The clone carrying this TCR beta chain is a singleton in its sample. Its specificity is not known. The data belong to a study of monozygotic twins with cystic fibrosis. The study, taken as a whole, reports: Age, concordance and disease severity did not associate with shared CDR3 numbers. J usage was most co-twin-similar in 8 of 16 pairs, V in 13.

Libraries were prepared by immunoSEQ multiplex PCR; TCRdb keeps only in-frame clonotypes and omits some of them. The sample carries about 14,000 clones, nearly 99% recorded once. V lost 6 bases, J lost 8 bases, and 6 bases stayed unmatched. CDR1 and CDR2 (germline): SNHLY, FYNNEI. CDR3 length equals 14 residues. Sequencing used blood. The receptor's source is a girl aged 2-9 years with cystic fibrosis. The V and J genes are TRBV2 and TRBJ1-6; 8 nucleotides align to TRBD1. In DNA form, the CDR3 reads TGTGCCAGCAGCCCGGGGACAGGAGATTCACCCCTCCACTTT. This encodes CASSPGTGDSPLHF. Full variable domain (outside the CDR3, taken from reference TRBV2 and TRBJ1-6): EPEVTQTPSHQVTQMGQEVILRCVPISNHLYFYWYRQILGQKVEFLVSFYNNEISEKSEIFDDQFSVERPDGSNFTLKIRSTKLEDSAMYFCASSPGTGDSPLHFGNGTRLTVT.